Each of the 22 T cell receptor beta chains below was sequenced from the same sample in a study of blood T cells in healthy people across ages. For the second PCR, which ran for about 7 to 11 cycles, a sample-barcoded 5' primer and a J-beta primer mix were used. One entry per CDR3 protein, called by TCRdb with MiXCR from the 5' RACE reads. The data contain 700,000 to 800,000 distinct CDR3 sequences, approximately 43% of them seen just once; the ten biggest clones take up 20% to 25%. The material sequenced was blood. The receptors were gathered from an older woman in good health.

The chain recombines TRBV5-1 with TRBJ2-1; 10 bases line up with TRBD1. Trimming at V came to 4 bases and at J to 6 bases, leaving 19 bases not matched to a gene. Germline CDR1 reads SGHRS; CDR2 reads YFSETQ. The CDR3 sequence is 19 residues long. The CDR3: CASSGTGDRVDISGNEQFF. In DNA form, the CDR3 reads TGCGCCAGCAGCGGGACAGGGGACAGGGTGGATATAAGCGGCAATGAGCAGTTCTTC.

The chain has TRBV9 and TRBJ2-7, with 9 nucleotides matching TRBD1. From germline, CDR1 is SGDLS and CDR2 YYNGEE. Trimming took 0 bases from V and 2 from J; bases not matched to a gene: 0. The CDR3 has 14 amino acids. CDR3 protein: CASSVGDRAYEQYF. Written as DNA, the CDR3 is TGTGCCAGCAGCGTAGGGGACAGGGCCTACGAGCAGTACTTC.

This clonotype has a handful of counts. The rearrangement uses TRBV10-3 and TRBJ2-1; 14 bases map to TRBD2. Trimming cost V 3 bases and J 7 bases; bases outside gene matches: 5. The CDR3 spans 16 residues. Per the germline V gene, CDR1 is ENHRY and CDR2 is SYGVKD. The CDR3 nucleotides are TGTGCCATCAGTGACCGACTAGCGGGGGGGCGGAATGAGCAGTTCTTC. Translated: CAISDRLAGGRNEQFF.

This clonotype has more than one count but fewer than ten. The V call is TRBV3-1, the J call TRBJ2-7; TRBD1 agrees at 7 bases. V shed 6 bases and J 5 bases; nucleotides not matched to a gene: 7. In germline, CDR1 is LGHDT, CDR2 YNNKEL (reference sequence). The CDR3 extends over 13 amino acids. CDR3 DNA sequence: TGTGCCAGCAGTCGGGACAGAAGTAACGAGCAGTACTTC. This codes for CASSRDRSNEQYF.

The rearrangement joins TRBV20-1 to TRBJ1-1; TRBD1 matches at 8 bases. J gave up 4 bases and V 6 bases, and 10 bases lay outside the gene matches. Germline-derived CDR1 and CDR2 are DFQATT and SNEGSKA (reference sequence). This CDR3 has 14 amino acids. CDR3 DNA sequence: TGCAGTGCGACGACAGGGGTGGGGGGCACTGAAGCTTTCTTT. Encoded protein: CSATTGVGGTEAFF.

This clonotype was seen more than once but under ten times. CDR3 coding DNA: TGTGCCAGCAGCGCGCCCGCCTTCAGGTACTCCAAGGAGAACCAGTACTTC. It specifies CASSAPAFRYSKENQYF. V is TRBV6-2 or TRBV6-3 and J is TRBJ2-7; D remains unclear. The CDR3 extends over 17 amino acids. The germline CDR1 and CDR2 sequences are MNHEY and SVGEGT. Trimming stripped 6 bases from V and 10 bases from J, with 31 bases between.

As concerns this clonotype: The germline gene is not matched at one end of the junction; a read error may be the cause. The chain is built from TRBV20-1 and TRBJ1-2; D uncertain. Germline loops: CDR1 DFQATT, CDR2 SNEGSKA (reference sequence). The CDR3 is made up of 14 amino acids. CDR3 region: CSAREDRANYGHTF. The DNA for the CDR3 is TGCAGTGCTAGAGAGGACCGAGCTAACTATGGCCACACCTTC.

This clonotype came up many times. The chain couples TRBV3-1 to TRBJ2-7; D is uncertain. Trimming cost V 1 base and J 5 bases, with 3 bases left between them. This CDR3 has 11 amino acids. CDR1 is LGHDT, CDR2 YNNKEL, per germline (reference sequence). The CDR3 DNA is TGTGCCAGCAGCCAAGCCCACGAGCAGTACTTC. Translated, it gives CASSQAHEQYF.

The chain combines TRBV10-1 with TRBJ2-3, with D possibly TRBD1 on 6 matching bases. V lost 3 bases, J lost 1 base, and 14 bases lay in between. Germline CDR1 and CDR2: WNHNN and SYGVQD (reference sequence). CDR3 length: 16 residues. CDR3 region: CASSDPNRDGTDTQYF. As DNA, the CDR3 is TGCGCCAGCAGTGATCCGAACAGGGATGGCACAGATACGCAGTATTTT.

Regarding this clonotype: One end of the junction varies from germline; a read error may be responsible. In DNA, the CDR3 is TGTGCCATCAGTTTAACACAGGGGCGCAATTCACCCCTCCACTTT. Protein product: CAISLTQGRNSPLHF. V gene TRBV27 combines with J gene TRBJ1-6, with TRBD1 matching over 7 bases. This CDR3 has 15 residues. The germline CDR1 and CDR2 sequences are MNHEY and SMNVEV (reference sequence).

The chain has TRBV20-1 and TRBJ1-6; D uncertain. Germline V CDR1 and CDR2: DFQATT, SNEGSKA (reference sequence). The CDR3 has 15 residues. The germline V and J ends were trimmed by 7 bases and 1 base, with 14 bases remaining between them. CDR3 protein: CSVWEDQSYNSPLHF. CDR3 nucleotides: TGCAGTGTCTGGGAGGACCAATCCTATAATTCACCCCTCCACTTT.

This clonotype came up a few times. The chain couples TRBV20-1 to TRBJ2-5, with 11 bases aligning to TRBD2. The DNA end favors TRBJ2-7, so the J call may be wrong. Germline V gene sequence: CDR1 DFQATT, CDR2 SNEGSKA (reference sequence). The CDR3 totals 14 residues. The CDR3 here is CSARETSGIGEQYF. The CDR3, as DNA: TGCAGTGCTAGAGAGACTAGCGGGATAGGCGAGCAGTACTTC.

J is TRBJ2-3 and V is TRBV6-2 or TRBV6-3, with D perhaps TRBD1 or TRBD2 (6 bases each). This CDR3 is 14 amino acids long. Trimming removed 8 bases at V and 1 base at J, with 13 bases between. Germline V gives CDR1 MNHEY, CDR2 SVGEGT. CDR3 in DNA: TGTGCCAGCTTCGGGGGCCTCGGCACAGATACGCAGTATTTT. It encodes CASFGGLGTDTQYF.

The genes are TRBV28 and TRBJ2-7, with 12 bases fitting TRBD2. The germline gives CDR1 MDHEN, CDR2 SYDVKM. This CDR3 is 20 amino acids long. V lost 3 bases to trimming and J lost 0 bases; unmatched junction nucleotides: 15. The CDR3 DNA sequence: TGTGCCAGCAGTTTGGATCGCTGGGGACTAGCGGGCTCCAGCTCCTACGAGCAGTACTTC. Its protein product is CASSLDRWGLAGSSSYEQYF.

This clonotype has ten or more counts. The chain has TRBV11-3 and TRBJ2-5, with 7 nucleotides matching TRBD1. The junction had 5 bases not matched to a gene; V was cut back by 5 bases and J by 5 bases. Germline V gene lookup returns CDR1 SGHNT and CDR2 YENEEA. The CDR3 sequence is 13 residues long. Here the CDR3 reads CASSLDRQETQYF. The DNA for the CDR3 is TGTGCCAGCAGCCTGGACAGGCAGGAGACCCAGTACTTC.

CDR3 nucleotide sequence: TGCGCCAGCACAGATCCGCCGGGTGGAGATACGCAGTATTTT. It is translated as CASTDPPGGDTQYF. The chain employs TRBV5-1 and TRBJ2-3; no firm D call. The CDR3 is 14 residues long. V lost 6 bases, J lost 5 bases, and 16 bases lay in between. Germline loops: CDR1 SGHRS, CDR2 YFSETQ.

A note on this clonotype: Mismatch with germline at one junction end may stem from a read error. This chain links TRBV11-1 with TRBJ2-3, with TRBD2 identical over 12 bases. The germline gives CDR1 SGHAT, CDR2 FQDESV (reference sequence). The CDR3 is 17 residues long. Here the CDR3 DNA reads TGTGCCAACAGCTCAACGGGACTAGCGGGCCGCACAGATACGCAGTATTTT. Translation gives CANSSTGLAGRTDTQYF.

This clonotype was picked up many times. This chain connects TRBV21-1 to TRBJ2-7. TRBV21-1 has pseudogene status. This CDR3 region has 13 residues. CDR3 nucleotide sequence: TGTGCCAGCAGCAATCTCAAAACCTACGAGCAGTACTTC. This sequence encodes CASSNLKTYEQYF.

The chain recombines TRBV25-1 with TRBJ2-3; D is possibly TRBD2 (7 bases). This CDR3 comprises 14 residues. Germline assignment: CDR1 MGHDK and CDR2 SYGVNS. V was clipped by 3 bases and J by 4 bases, with 11 bases between them. The CDR3 reads CASSEGAGADTQYF. CDR3 coding DNA: TGTGCCAGCAGTGAGGGGGCGGGGGCAGATACGCAGTATTTT.

In this sample, this clonotype turned up a few times. The gene calls are TRBV5-6 and TRBJ1-1; 7 nucleotides agree with TRBD1. This CDR3 is built from 15 residues. With 3 bases clipped from V and 4 bases from J, the junction kept 9 bases outside the gene matches. CDR1 SGHDT and CDR2 YYEEEE come from the germline V gene. In nucleotides, the CDR3 is TGTGCCAGCAGCTGGCAAGGGGGCCTGGGCACTGAAGCTTTCTTT. Translation gives CASSWQGGLGTEAFF.

As concerns this clonotype: A much larger clone differs by one base, so this may be a read error. The J gene is TRBJ2-1, the V gene TRBV3-1, with TRBD2 matching over 13 bases. The tail of the sequence fits TRBJ2-7 better, so the J call may be wrong. CDR3 length equals 19 residues. Germline CDR1 LGHDT, CDR2 YNNKEL (reference sequence). CDR3 bases: TGTGCCAGCAGTCGGACTAGCGGGGGACTCCTGAGCTCCTACAATGAGCAGTACTTC. It is translated as CASSRTSGGLLSSYNEQYF.

As for this clonotype: Germline is not matched at one junction end, which may reflect a read error. The J gene is TRBJ2-5, the V gene TRBV7-9, with 7 bases identical to TRBD1. Germline V CDR1 and CDR2: SEHNR, FQNEAQ (reference sequence). The CDR3 totals 12 residues. The CDR3 sequence: CSSSSQGETQYF. DNA of the CDR3: TGTTCCAGCAGCTCACAGGGGGAGACCCAGTACTTC. Based on the CDR3 plus reference TRBV7-9 and TRBJ2-5, the full variable domain is DTGVSQNPRHKITKRGQNVTFRCDPISEHNRLYWYRQTLGQGPEFLTYFQNEAQLEKSRLLSDRFSAERPKGSFSTLEIQRTEQGDSAMYLCSSSSQGETQYFGPGTRLLVL.